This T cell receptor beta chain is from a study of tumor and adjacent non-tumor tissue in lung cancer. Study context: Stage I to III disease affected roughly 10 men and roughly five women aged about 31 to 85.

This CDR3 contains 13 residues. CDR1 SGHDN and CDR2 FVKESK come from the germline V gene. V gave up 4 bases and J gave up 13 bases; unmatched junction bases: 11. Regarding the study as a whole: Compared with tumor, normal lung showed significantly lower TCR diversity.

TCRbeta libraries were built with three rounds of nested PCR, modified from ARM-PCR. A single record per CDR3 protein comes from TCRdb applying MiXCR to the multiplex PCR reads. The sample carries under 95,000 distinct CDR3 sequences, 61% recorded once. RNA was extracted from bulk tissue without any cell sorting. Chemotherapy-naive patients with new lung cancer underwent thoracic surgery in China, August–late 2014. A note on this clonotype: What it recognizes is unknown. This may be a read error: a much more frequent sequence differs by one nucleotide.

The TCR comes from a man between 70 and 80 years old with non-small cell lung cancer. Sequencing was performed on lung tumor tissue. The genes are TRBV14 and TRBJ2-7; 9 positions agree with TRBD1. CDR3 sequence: CASSPSNRGPHYF. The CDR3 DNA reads TGTGCCAGCAGCCCTTCAAACAGGGGGCCGCATTACTTC.